One sample yielded the 20 T cell receptor beta chains listed below, sequenced in a study of identical twins. TCRdb re-analysed the 5' RACE reads in MiXCR, keeping a single row per CDR3 protein. The sample records 690,000 or so distinct CDR3 sequences, 8.6% being singletons. The data were also submitted as part of a second study, on yellow fever vaccine responses in identical twins.

The sequencing input was PBMCs. The receptors stem from a woman younger than 30 in good health.

This clonotype has only a few counts. The J gene is TRBJ2-4, the V gene TRBV2; TRBD1 aligns across 9 bases. CDR3 length: 13 amino acids. V was clipped by 6 bases and J by 6 bases; unmatched bases: 3. Germline CDR1 reads SNHLY; CDR2 reads FYNNEI. The CDR3 DNA is TGTGCCAGCAGCGTGGACAGGGGAAACATTCAGTACTTC. It specifies CASSVDRGNIQYF.

This clonotype has at least ten counts. The rearrangement links TRBV18 to TRBJ2-5; 7 bases are shared with TRBD1. Germline CDR1 is KGHSH and CDR2 is LQKENI. V lost 3 bases, J lost 4 bases, and 5 bases stayed unmatched. The CDR3 spans 14 residues. DNA of the CDR3: TGTGCCAGCTCACCGGGACAGCCTAGAGAGACCCAGTACTTC. Protein product: CASSPGQPRETQYF.

This sequence joins TRBV4-2 and TRBJ2-5, with 9 bases identical to TRBD1. With V trimmed by 6 bases and J by 2 bases, 13 bases remained unmatched. Per germline, CDR1 LGHNA and CDR2 YNFKEQ. The CDR3 is made up of 17 amino acids. The CDR3 loop is CASRPYAGTGLQETQYF. The CDR3 bases are TGTGCCAGCAGACCCTATGCCGGGACAGGGTTGCAAGAGACCCAGTACTTC.

This sequence joins TRBV7-9 and TRBJ2-2; D is uncertain. The germline V gene encodes CDR1 SEHNR and CDR2 FQNEAQ (reference sequence). The V end was cut by 8 bases, the J end by 2 bases, with 15 bases between. The CDR3 is 15 amino acids. The CDR3 region has the DNA TGTGCCAGCCGTCGCGGTACACTCAACACCGGGGAGCTGTTTTTT. It codes for CASRRGTLNTGELFF.

Many counts were recorded for this clonotype. The V and J genes are TRBV6-2 or TRBV6-3 and TRBJ1-2, with 7 bases that match TRBD1. The trim removed 5 bases at V and 3 bases at J, leaving 9 bases unmatched. The V gene's germline CDR1 is MNHEY and CDR2 SVGEGT. CDR3 size: 15 residues. The CDR3 bases are TGTGCCAGCAGTCCGCGACAGGGTAGCGACTATGGCTACACCTTC. Protein sequence: CASSPRQGSDYGYTF.

The gene calls are TRBV7-3 and TRBJ2-3, with a weak D call TRBD2 (7 bases). This CDR3 comprises 16 residues. V lost 3 bases and J 4 bases, leaving 17 bases between the germline ends. CDR1 SGHTA and CDR2 FQGTGA come from the germline V gene. CDR3 DNA: TGTGCCAGCAGCTTCGGTCCGGAGGGGGGGTCAGATACGCAGTATTTT. It codes for CASSFGPEGGSDTQYF.

There are many counts of this clonotype. The V gene is TRBV4-2, the J gene TRBJ2-3; 11 nucleotides align to TRBD1. CDR3 size: 17 residues. In germline, CDR1 is LGHNA, CDR2 YNFKEQ. The J segment lost 5 bases and the V segment lost 0 bases, leaving 7 bases of the junction unmatched. The CDR3 spells CASSQEAGQGAEDTQYF. CDR3 nucleotide sequence: TGTGCCAGCAGCCAAGAGGCTGGACAGGGGGCGGAAGATACGCAGTATTTT.

The rearrangement links TRBV28 to TRBJ2-1; 8 nucleotides line up with TRBD1. Looked up from germline, CDR1 is MDHEN and CDR2 is SYDVKM. The CDR3 sequence is 14 residues long. The trim removed 6 bases at V and 4 bases at J, leaving 5 bases unmatched. CDR3 coding DNA: TGTGCCAGCAGCGGGGACAGGCGGTACAATGAGCAGTTCTTC. The encoded protein is CASSGDRRYNEQFF.

This sequence joins TRBV6-5 and TRBJ2-7; TRBD2 might be the D (6 bases). The CDR3 loop spans 13 amino acids. Germline lookup yields CDR1 MNHEY and CDR2 SVGAGI. V shed 4 bases and J shed 6 bases, with 13 bases lying between them. The CDR3 DNA sequence: TGTGCCAGCAGTTCTAGGGTGGGGGGCGAGCAGTACTTC. It yields the protein CASSSRVGGEQYF.

V is TRBV9 and J is TRBJ2-7; TRBD2 agrees at 13 bases. V was pared by 2 bases and J by 6 bases, with 2 bases of the junction left unmatched. Germline loops: CDR1 SGDLS, CDR2 YYNGEE. CDR3 size: 14 residues. In nucleotides, the CDR3 is TGTGCCAGCAGCGTCCGGACTAGCGGGGGCGAGCAGTACTTC. This gives the protein CASSVRTSGGEQYF. Combining the CDR3 with reference TRBV9 and TRBJ2-7 gives the whole variable domain DSGVTQTPKHLITATGQRVTLRCSPRSGDLSVYWYQQSLDQGLQFLIQYYNGEERAKGNILERFSAQQFPDLHSELNLSSLELGDSALYFCASSVRTSGGEQYFGPGTRLTVT.

This clonotype has more than one count but fewer than ten. The genes are TRBV18 and TRBJ2-1, with 11 bases identical to TRBD2. Germline V lookup: CDR1 KGHSH, CDR2 LQKENI. The CDR3 has 15 residues. The V gene end was trimmed by 3 bases and the J gene end by 16 bases; junction bases not matched to a gene: 14. The CDR3 bases are TGTGCCAGCTCACCCTCCCTGACTAGCGGGAAGGAAAAATTCTTC. This encodes CASSPSLTSGKEKFF.

This clonotype appeared many times. J is TRBJ2-2 and V is TRBV20-1; 9 bases match TRBD1. Germline V gene sequence: CDR1 DFQATT, CDR2 SNEGSKA (reference sequence). This CDR3 is 15 amino acids long. V gave up 6 bases and J gave up 4 bases; unmatched junction bases: 9. Here the CDR3 reads CSAPGQGVGTGELFF. For the CDR3, the DNA is TGCAGTGCACCGGGACAGGGAGTAGGCACCGGGGAGCTGTTTTTT.

This clonotype was seen ten or more times. This sequence joins TRBV7-9 and TRBJ2-1; tentatively, D is TRBD2 (5 bases). The germline V gene has CDR1 SEHNR and CDR2 FQNEAQ (reference sequence). Trimming removed 5 bases from V and 5 bases from J, with 16 bases in between. CDR3 length: 15 residues. The CDR3 here is CASSPWPWRDNEQFF. CDR3 nucleotide sequence: TGTGCCAGCAGCCCATGGCCTTGGCGGGACAATGAGCAGTTCTTC.

There are many counts of this clonotype. The chain combines TRBV15 with TRBJ2-3, with TRBD2 matching over 8 bases. The CDR3 is made up of 17 amino acids. Germline V lookup: CDR1 LNHNV, CDR2 YYDKDF (reference sequence). J gave up 5 bases and V 0 bases, and 10 bases lay outside the gene matches. DNA of the CDR3: TGTGCCACCAGCAGAGACATCAAGAGCGGGAGTCAAGATACGCAGTATTTT. This encodes CATSRDIKSGSQDTQYF.

The V and J genes are TRBV28 and TRBJ2-7; D perhaps matches TRBD1 (5 bases). This CDR3 region has 14 residues. From germline, CDR1 is MDHEN and CDR2 SYDVKM. V was trimmed by 6 bases and J by 2 bases, leaving 14 bases between them. CDR3 sequence (DNA): TGTGCCAGCAGCCCCTTGGGGCGAGCCTACGAGCAGTACTTC. Protein sequence: CASSPLGRAYEQYF.

The chain carries TRBV5-1 and TRBJ2-5; TRBD1 matches at 7 bases. The V gene end was trimmed by 1 base and the J gene end by 4 bases; junction bases not matched to a gene: 4. Germline CDR1 is SGHRS and CDR2 is YFSETQ. The CDR3 sequence is 14 residues long. The CDR3, as DNA: TGCGCCAGCAGCTTGAGGGACAGCGGAGAGACCCAGTACTTC. Its translation: CASSLRDSGETQYF.

The CDR3: CAISEPWTSGSKPHEQFF. The CDR3 nucleotides read TGTGCCATCAGTGAGCCATGGACTAGCGGGAGTAAACCCCATGAGCAGTTCTTC. The chain employs TRBV10-3 and TRBJ2-1; 13 bases agree with TRBD2. Per germline, CDR1 ENHRY and CDR2 SYGVKD. J was trimmed by 8 bases and V by 2 bases; bases with no gene match: 12. There are 18 residues in the CDR3.

Only a few counts were recorded for this clonotype. V and J are TRBV4-2 and TRBJ2-1; 9 positions match TRBD2. The ends lost 0 bases at V and 1 base at J; junction bases unmatched: 4. The CDR3 spans 17 residues. Germline assignment: CDR1 LGHNA and CDR2 YNFKEQ. In DNA, the CDR3 is TGTGCCAGCAGCCAAGAGACTAGCGGTCTGTCCTACAATGAGCAGTTCTTC. Protein product: CASSQETSGLSYNEQFF.

The chain uses TRBV6-5 and TRBJ2-3; tentatively, D is TRBD1 or TRBD2 (5 bases each). Trimming removed 1 base at V and 4 bases at J, with 9 bases between. The germline CDR1 and CDR2 sequences are MNHEY and SVGAGI. The CDR3 has 14 amino acids. CDR3 in amino acids: CASSYLGDPDTQYF. The CDR3 DNA sequence: TGTGCCAGCAGTTACTTAGGGGACCCAGATACGCAGTATTTT.

The DNA of the CDR3 is TGCAGTGCTAGAGACCGCCGTGGGACTAGCGGGAGTTCCTACGAGCAGTACTTC. The encoded protein is CSARDRRGTSGSSYEQYF. The chain recombines TRBV20-1 with TRBJ2-7; 14 bases agree with TRBD2. This CDR3 is built from 18 residues. The J segment lost 1 base and the V segment lost 0 bases, leaving 8 bases of the junction unmatched. Germline V gene sequence: CDR1 DFQATT, CDR2 SNEGSKA (reference sequence).